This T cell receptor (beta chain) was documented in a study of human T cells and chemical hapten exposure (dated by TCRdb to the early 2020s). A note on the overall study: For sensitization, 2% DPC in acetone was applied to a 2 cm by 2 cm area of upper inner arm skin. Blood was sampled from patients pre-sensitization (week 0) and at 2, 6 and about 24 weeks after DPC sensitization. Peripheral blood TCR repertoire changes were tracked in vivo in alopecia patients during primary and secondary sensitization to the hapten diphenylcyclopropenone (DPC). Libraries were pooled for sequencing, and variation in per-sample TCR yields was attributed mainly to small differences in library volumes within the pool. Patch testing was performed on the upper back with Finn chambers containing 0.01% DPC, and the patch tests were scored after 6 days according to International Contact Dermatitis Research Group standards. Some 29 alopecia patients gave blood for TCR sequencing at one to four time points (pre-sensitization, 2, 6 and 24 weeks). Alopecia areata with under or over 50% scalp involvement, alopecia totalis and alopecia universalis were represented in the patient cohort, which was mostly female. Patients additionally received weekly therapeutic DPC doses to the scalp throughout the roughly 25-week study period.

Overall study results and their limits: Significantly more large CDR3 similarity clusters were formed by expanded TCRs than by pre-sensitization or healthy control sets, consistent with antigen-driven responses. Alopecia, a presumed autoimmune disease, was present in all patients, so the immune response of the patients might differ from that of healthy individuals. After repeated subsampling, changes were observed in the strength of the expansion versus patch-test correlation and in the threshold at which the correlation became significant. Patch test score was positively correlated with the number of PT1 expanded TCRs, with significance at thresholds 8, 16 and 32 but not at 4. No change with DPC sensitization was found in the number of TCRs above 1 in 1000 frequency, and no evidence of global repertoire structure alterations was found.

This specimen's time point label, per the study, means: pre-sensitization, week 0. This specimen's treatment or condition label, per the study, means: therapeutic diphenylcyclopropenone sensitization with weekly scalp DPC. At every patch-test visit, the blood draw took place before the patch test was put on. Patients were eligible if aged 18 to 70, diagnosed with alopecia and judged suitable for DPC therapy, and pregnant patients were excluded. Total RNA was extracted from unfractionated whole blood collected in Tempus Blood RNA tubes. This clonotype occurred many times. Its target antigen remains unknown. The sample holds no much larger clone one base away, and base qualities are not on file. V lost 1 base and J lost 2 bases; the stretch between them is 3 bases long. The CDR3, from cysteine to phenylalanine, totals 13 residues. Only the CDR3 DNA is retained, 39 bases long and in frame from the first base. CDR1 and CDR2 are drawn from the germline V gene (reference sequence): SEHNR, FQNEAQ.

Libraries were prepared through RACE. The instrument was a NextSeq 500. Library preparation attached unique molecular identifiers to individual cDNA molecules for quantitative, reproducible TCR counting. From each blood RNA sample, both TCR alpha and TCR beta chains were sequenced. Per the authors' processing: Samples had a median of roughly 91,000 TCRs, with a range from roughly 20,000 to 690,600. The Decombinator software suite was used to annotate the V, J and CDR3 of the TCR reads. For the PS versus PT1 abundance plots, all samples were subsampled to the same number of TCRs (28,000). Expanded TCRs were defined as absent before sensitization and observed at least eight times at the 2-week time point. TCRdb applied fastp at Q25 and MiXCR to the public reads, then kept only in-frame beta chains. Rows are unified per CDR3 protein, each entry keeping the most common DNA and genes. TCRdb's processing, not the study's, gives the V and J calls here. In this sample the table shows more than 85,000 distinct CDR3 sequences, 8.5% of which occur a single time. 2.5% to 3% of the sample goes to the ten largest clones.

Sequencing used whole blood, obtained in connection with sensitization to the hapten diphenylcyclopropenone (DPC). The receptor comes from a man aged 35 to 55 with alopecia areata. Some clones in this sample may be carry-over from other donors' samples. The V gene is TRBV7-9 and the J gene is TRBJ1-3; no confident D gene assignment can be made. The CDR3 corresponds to CASSLGPGNTIYF. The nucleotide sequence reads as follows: TGTGCCAGCAGCTTAGGTCCTGGAAACACCATATATTTT.